Described below is a single T cell receptor (beta chain) sequence and its context. This sample is part of a study of cytomegalovirus exposure and HLA in healthy donors. Primers for the PCR totalled 60 Vbeta and 13 Jbeta. Clones were sequenced by immunoSEQ multiplex PCR, and TCRdb holds only the in-frame ones, with some missing. The table records a few hundred thousand clones, about 74% of them present only once. Sequencing was performed on PBMCs. The clonotype originates from a man aged 40-55 years in good health and CMV-seronegative.

This CDR3 reads CASSYGGTFSYNEQFF. The CDR3 bases are TGTGCCAGCAGTTACGGCGGGACTTTTTCCTACAATGAGCAGTTCTTC. V and J are TRBV6-6 and TRBJ2-1, with a possible D match to TRBD2 (6 bases). Germline V CDR1 and CDR2: MNHNY, SVGAGI (reference sequence). The germline V and J ends were trimmed by 2 bases and 1 base, with 12 bases remaining between them. The CDR3 runs 16 residues.